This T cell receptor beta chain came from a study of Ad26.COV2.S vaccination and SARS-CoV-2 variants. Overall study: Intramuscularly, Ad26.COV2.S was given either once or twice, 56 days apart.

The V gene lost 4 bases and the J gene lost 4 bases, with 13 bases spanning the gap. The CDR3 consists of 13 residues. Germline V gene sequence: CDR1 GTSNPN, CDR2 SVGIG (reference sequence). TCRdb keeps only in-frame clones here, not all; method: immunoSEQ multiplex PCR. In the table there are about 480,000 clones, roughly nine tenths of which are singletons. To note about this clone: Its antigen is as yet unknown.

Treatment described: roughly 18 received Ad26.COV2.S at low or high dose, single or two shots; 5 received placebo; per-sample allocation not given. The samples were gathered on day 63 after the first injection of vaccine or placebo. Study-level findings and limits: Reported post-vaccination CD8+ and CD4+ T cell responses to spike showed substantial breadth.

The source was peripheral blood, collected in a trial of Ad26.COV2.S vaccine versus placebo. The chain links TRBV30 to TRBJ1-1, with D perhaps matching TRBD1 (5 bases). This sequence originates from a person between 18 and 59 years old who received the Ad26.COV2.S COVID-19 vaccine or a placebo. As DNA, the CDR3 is TGTGCCTGGACTTTTGGGCAGGGCACTGAAGCTTTCTTT. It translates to CAWTFGQGTEAFF.